Listed below are T cell receptor beta chains from one sample, sequenced in a study of HIV-infected patients and healthy controls. TCRdb analysed the 5' RACE reads with MiXCR anew, one entry per CDR3 protein. The sample consists of 15,000 to 20,000 distinct CDR3 sequences, 12% of them appearing once. Source material: blood. The receptors stem from an adult in good health. Both conserved end residues are part of each CDR3. Each record gives: clone size, CDR3 length, V gene, J gene, D gene, CDR3 protein, CDR3 DNA. The D gene is left open where the match is weak. Clone size is stated in some rows and not others, as once, few, many or a class when expanded.

few	16	TRBV5-1	TRBJ2-2	TRBD1	CASSAPGTGATGELFF	TGCGCCAGCAGCGCGCCCGGGACAGGGGCCACCGGGGAGCTGTTTTTT
-	15	TRBV28	TRBJ2-6	-	CASSPGFSGANVLTF	TGTGCCAGCAGTCCCGGTTTCTCTGGGGCCAACGTCCTGACTTTC
-	14	TRBV11-1	TRBJ2-5	TRBD2	CASKAGPSQETQYF	TGTGCCAGCAAAGCGGGACCGAGTCAAGAGACCCAGTACTTC
many	14	TRBV20-1	TRBJ1-1	TRBD1	CSVMTGGVYTEAFF	TGCAGTGTTATGACAGGGGGTGTGTACACTGAAGCTTTCTTT
-	12	TRBV29-1	TRBJ2-7	-	CSVEAGSYEQYF	TGCAGCGTTGAAGCAGGGTCCTACGAGCAGTACTTC
-	12	TRBV30	TRBJ1-1	-	CAWSAPPTEAFF	TGTGCCTGGAGTGCCCCTCCCACTGAAGCTTTCTTT
medium-sized	15	TRBV4-3	TRBJ1-2	-	CASSQDSRGDYGYTF	TGCGCCAGCAGCCAAGACTCCAGGGGAGACTATGGCTACACCTTC
many	16	TRBV3-1	TRBJ2-6	-	CASSLEDLAGANVLTF	TGTGCCAGCAGCCTAGAAGACCTTGCTGGGGCCAACGTCCTGACTTTC
-	19	TRBV7-8	TRBJ2-3	TRBD2	CASSLGVSGGTASTDTQYF	TGTGCCAGCAGCTTAGGGGTCAGCGGGGGGACCGCTAGCACAGATACGCAGTATTTT
-	15	TRBV7-2	TRBJ1-6	-	CASSFGRTDYSPLHF	TGTGCCAGCAGCTTCGGTAGAACTGACTATTCACCCCTCCACTTT
many	13	TRBV20-1	TRBJ2-5	TRBD1	CSARDRDQETQYF	TGCAGTGCTAGGGACAGGGACCAAGAGACCCAGTACTTC
-	14	TRBV20-1	TRBJ2-5	-	CSARGPGTYETQYF	TGCAGTGCCCGGGGGCCGGGGACCTATGAGACCCAGTACTTC
many	15	TRBV7-9	TRBJ2-3	-	CASSLTRSRTDTQYF	TGTGCCAGCAGCCTAACTAGGTCCCGCACAGATACGCAGTATTTT
-	15	TRBV4-1	TRBJ2-7	TRBD1	CASSQASGQGYEQYF	TGCGCCAGCAGCCAGGCCTCGGGACAGGGTTACGAGCAGTACTTC